These 4 T cell receptor beta chains were sequenced from one sample in a study of T-cell reconstitution after alpha-beta-depleted transplantation in children. Researchers prepared the TCRbeta library using unique molecular identifiers, the study reports. TCRdb itself ran the PCR reads through MiXCR, one entry per CDR3 protein. This table has roughly 590,000 distinct CDR3 sequences, over 15% appearing once. The sequencing used PBMCs from the stem cell graft donor, collected from the stem cell graft. The receptors here all came from a human donor who donated a stem cell graft to a child with acute myeloid leukemia.

This clonotype was counted between two and nine times. This chain links TRBV7-2 with TRBJ2-2; 7 bases line up with TRBD2. The trim removed 5 bases at V and 7 bases at J, leaving 10 bases unmatched. From germline, CDR1 is SGHTA and CDR2 FQGNSA. The CDR3 runs 15 residues. Written as DNA, the CDR3 is TGTGCCAGCAGCCCGGGGGGAGGGGTCAGCGGGGAGCTGTTTTTT. The encoded protein is CASSPGGGVSGELFF.

This clonotype was detected only a few times. V and J are TRBV20-1 and TRBJ2-1, with D perhaps TRBD2 (7 bases). V was shortened by 5 bases and J by 7 bases, with 21 bases between the two germline ends. Germline-derived CDR1 and CDR2 are DFQATT and SNEGSKA (reference sequence). There are 15 residues in the CDR3. The CDR3 DNA reads as TGCAGTGCTGTTAAGCCGGGGAGGGGGAGGAATGAGCAGTTCTTC. Amino acid sequence: CSAVKPGRGRNEQFF.

This clonotype was counted ten times or more. The V gene is TRBV20-1, the J gene TRBJ2-1; TRBD1 agrees at 11 bases. CDR1 is DFQATT and CDR2 is SNEGSKA in the germline V gene (reference sequence). The CDR3 sequence is 16 residues long. With V trimmed by 3 bases and J by 0 bases, 4 bases remained unmatched. This CDR3 reads CSASRTGGGSYNEQFF. As DNA, the CDR3 is TGCAGTGCTAGCAGGACAGGGGGCGGCTCCTACAATGAGCAGTTCTTC.

The sample holds many counts of this clonotype. The chain combines TRBV20-1 with TRBJ2-7, with a tentative D call TRBD2 (6 bases). The CDR3 contains 12 residues. Trimming took 3 bases from V and 5 from J, leaving 11 bases between them. Germline loops: CDR1 DFQATT, CDR2 SNEGSKA (reference sequence). CDR3 in DNA: TGCAGTGCTAGCCCCCCTAGCGACGAGCAGTACGTC. Translation gives CSASPPSDEQYV.